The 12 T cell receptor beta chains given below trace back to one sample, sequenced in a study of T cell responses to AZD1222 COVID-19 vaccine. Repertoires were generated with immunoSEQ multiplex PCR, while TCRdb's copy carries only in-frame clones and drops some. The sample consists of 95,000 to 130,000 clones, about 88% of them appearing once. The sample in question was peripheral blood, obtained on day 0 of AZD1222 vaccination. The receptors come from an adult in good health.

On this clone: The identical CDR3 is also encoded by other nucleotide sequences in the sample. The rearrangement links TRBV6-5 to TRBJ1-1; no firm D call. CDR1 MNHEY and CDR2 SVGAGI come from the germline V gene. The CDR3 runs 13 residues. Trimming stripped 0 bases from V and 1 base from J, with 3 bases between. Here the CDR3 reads CASSYSRNTEAFF. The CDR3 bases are TGTGCCAGCAGTTACTCAAGGAACACTGAAGCTTTCTTT.

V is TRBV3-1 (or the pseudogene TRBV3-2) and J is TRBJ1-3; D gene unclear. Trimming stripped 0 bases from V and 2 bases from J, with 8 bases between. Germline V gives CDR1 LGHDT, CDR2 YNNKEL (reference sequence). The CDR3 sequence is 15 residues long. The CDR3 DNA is TGTGCCAGCAGCCAAGATAAACTAGCTGGAAACACCATATATTTT. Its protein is CASSQDKLAGNTIYF.

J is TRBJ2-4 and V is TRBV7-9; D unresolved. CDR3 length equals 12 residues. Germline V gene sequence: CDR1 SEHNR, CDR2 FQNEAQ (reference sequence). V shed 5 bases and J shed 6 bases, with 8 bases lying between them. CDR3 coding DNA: TGTGCCAGCAGCCCCACAGTAAACATTCAGTACTTC. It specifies CASSPTVNIQYF.

CDR3 protein: CASSYSDGTGTSPLHF. Written as DNA, the CDR3 is TGTGCCAGCAGTTACTCAGATGGGACAGGAACTTCACCCCTCCACTTT. The chain is built from TRBV6-6 and TRBJ1-6, with 8 bases identical to TRBD1. The CDR3 loop spans 16 amino acids. V was clipped by 0 bases and J by 9 bases; unmatched bases: 7. Germline-derived CDR1 and CDR2 are MNHNY and SVGAGI (reference sequence).

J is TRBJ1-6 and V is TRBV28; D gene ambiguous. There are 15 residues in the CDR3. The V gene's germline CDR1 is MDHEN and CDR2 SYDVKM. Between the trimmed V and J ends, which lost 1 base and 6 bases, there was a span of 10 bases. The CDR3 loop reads CASSLSLLFNSPLHF. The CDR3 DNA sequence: TGTGCCAGCAGTTTATCGTTACTGTTTAATTCACCCCTCCACTTT.

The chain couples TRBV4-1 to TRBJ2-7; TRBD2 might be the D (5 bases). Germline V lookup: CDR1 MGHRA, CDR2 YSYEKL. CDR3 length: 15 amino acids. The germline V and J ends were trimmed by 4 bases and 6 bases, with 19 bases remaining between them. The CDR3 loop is CASSPLGKTNGEQYF. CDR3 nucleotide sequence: TGCGCCAGCAGCCCTCTCGGGAAGACCAATGGCGAGCAGTACTTC.

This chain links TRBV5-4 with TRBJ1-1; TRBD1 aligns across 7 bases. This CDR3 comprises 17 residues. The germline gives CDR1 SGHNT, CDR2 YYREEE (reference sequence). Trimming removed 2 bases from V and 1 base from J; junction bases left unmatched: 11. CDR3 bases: TGTGCCAGCAGCTTAGGGCTAGCAGGGGGTGGGAACACTGAAGCTTTCTTT. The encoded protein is CASSLGLAGGGNTEAFF.

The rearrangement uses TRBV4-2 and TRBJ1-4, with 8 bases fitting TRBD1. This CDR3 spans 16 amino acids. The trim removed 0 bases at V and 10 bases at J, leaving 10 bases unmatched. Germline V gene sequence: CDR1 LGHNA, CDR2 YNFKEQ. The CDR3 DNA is TGTGCCAGCAGCCAAGATAAGTCGGCACAGGGGGGAAAACTGTTTTTT. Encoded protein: CASSQDKSAQGGKLFF.

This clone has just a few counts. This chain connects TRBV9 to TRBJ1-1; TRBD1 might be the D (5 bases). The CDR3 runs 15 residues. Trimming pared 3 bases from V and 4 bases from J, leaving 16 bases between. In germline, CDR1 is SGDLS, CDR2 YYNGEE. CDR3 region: CASSARDGGGTEAFF. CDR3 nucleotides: TGTGCCAGCAGCGCCCGGGACGGTGGGGGCACTGAAGCTTTCTTT.

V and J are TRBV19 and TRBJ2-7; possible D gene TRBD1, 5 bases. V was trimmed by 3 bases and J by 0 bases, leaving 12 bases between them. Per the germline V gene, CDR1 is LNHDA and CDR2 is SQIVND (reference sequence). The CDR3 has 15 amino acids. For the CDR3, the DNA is TGTGCCAGTAGTATGGCGGCAGGGTTCTCCTACGAGCAGTACTTC. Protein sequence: CASSMAAGFSYEQYF.

The CDR3 nucleotides read TGTGCCAGCAGGGACAGCCATTCACCCCTCCACTTT. Amino acid sequence: CASRDSHSPLHF. The chain combines TRBV28 with TRBJ1-6, with a tentative D call TRBD1 (6 bases). The CDR3 consists of 12 residues. The germline V and J ends were trimmed by 6 bases and 8 bases, with 8 bases remaining between them. Germline CDR1 is MDHEN and CDR2 is SYDVKM.

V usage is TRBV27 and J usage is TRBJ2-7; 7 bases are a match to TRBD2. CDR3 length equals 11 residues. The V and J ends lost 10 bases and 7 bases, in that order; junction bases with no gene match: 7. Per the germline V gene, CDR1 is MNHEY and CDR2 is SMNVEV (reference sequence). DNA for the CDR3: TGTGCCACACGACTAGCCGGGGAGCAGTACTTC. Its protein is CATRLAGEQYF.